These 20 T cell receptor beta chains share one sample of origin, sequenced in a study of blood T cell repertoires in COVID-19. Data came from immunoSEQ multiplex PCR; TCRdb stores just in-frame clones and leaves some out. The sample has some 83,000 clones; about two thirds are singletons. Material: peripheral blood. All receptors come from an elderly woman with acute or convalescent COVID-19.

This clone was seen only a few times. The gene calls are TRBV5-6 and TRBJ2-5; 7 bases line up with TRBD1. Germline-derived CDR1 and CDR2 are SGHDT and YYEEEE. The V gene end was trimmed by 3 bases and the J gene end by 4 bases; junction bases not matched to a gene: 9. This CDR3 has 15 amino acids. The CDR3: CASSSLRQGGETQYF. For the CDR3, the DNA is TGTGCCAGCAGCTCACTTCGACAGGGTGGAGAGACCCAGTACTTC.

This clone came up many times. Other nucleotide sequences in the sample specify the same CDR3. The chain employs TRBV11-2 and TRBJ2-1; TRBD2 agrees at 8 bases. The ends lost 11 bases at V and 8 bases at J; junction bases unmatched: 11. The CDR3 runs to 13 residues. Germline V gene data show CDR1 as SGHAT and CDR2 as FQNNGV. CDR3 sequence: CAFGRGAGDEQFF. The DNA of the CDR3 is TGTGCCTTTGGGCGGGGGGCCGGGGATGAGCAGTTCTTC.

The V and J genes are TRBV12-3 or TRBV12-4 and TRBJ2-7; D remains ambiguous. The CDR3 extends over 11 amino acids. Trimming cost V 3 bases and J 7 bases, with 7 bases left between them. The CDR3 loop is CASSFAVEQYF. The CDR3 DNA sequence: TGTGCCAGCAGTTTTGCGGTGGAGCAGTACTTC.

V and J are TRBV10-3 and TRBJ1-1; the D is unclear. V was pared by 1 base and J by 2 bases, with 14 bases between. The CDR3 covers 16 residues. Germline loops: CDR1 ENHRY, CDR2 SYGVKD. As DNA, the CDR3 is TGTGCCATCAGTGAGTACCCCCGCGGGGATAACACTGAAGCTTTCTTT. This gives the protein CAISEYPRGDNTEAFF.

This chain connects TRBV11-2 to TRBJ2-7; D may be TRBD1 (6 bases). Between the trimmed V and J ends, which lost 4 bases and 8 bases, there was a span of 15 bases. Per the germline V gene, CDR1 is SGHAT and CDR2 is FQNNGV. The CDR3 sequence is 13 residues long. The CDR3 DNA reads TGTGCCAGCAGCTCTCGGACAGAGCATAAGCAGTACTTC. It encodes CASSSRTEHKQYF.

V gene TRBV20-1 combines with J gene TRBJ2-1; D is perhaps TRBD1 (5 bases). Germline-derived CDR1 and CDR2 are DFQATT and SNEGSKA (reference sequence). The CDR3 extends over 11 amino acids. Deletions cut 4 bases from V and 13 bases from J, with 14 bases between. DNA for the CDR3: TGCAGTGCTAAAAGGGGTCGAGACCAGTTCTTC. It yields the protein CSAKRGRDQFF.

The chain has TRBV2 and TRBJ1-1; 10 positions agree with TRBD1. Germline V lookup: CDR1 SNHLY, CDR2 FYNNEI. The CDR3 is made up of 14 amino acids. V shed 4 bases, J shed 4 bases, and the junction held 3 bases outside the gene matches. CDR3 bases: TGTGCCAGCAGTGGGACAGGGGGGGCCACTGAAGCTTTCTTT. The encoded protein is CASSGTGGATEAFF.

This CDR3 is CASTRQSEGYTF. The DNA of the CDR3 is TGTGCCAGCACCAGACAGTCGGAAGGCTACACCTTC. The chain recombines TRBV12-3 or TRBV12-4 with TRBJ1-2; D may be TRBD1 (5 bases). The CDR3 has 12 residues. Trimming took off 7 bases at V and 8 bases at J, with 14 bases between the two ends.

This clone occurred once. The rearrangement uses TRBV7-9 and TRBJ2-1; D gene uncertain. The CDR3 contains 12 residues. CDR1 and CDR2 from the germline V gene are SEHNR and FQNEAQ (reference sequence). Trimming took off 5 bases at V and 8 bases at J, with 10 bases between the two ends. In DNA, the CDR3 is TGTGCCAGCAGCCCCTCTTTAGATGAGCAGTTCTTC. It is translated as CASSPSLDEQFF.

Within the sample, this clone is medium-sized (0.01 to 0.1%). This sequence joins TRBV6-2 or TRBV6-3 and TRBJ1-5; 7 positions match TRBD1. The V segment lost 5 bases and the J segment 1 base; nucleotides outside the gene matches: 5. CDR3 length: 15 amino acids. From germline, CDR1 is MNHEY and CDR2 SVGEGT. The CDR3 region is CASSLTGSSNQPQHF. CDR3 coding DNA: TGTGCCAGCAGTCTGACAGGGAGCAGCAATCAGCCCCAGCATTTT.

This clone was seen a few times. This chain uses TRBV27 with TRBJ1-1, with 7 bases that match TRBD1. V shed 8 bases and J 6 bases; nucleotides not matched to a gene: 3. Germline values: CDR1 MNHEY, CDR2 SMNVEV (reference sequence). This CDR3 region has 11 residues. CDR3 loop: CASQGVSEAFF. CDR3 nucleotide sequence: TGTGCCAGCCAGGGGGTCTCTGAAGCTTTCTTT.

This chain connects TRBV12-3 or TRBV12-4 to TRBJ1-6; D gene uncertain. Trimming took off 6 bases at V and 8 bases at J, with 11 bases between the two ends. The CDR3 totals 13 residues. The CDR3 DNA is TGTGCCAGCAGCCCGGGAGTGTATTCACCCCTCCACTTT. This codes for CASSPGVYSPLHF.

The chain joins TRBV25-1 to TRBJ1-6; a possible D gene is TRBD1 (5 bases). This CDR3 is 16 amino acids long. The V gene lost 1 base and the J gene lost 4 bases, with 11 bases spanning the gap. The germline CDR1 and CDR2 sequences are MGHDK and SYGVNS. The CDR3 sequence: CASSESGTGYNSPLHF. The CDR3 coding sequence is TGTGCCAGCAGTGAATCAGGGACTGGGTATAATTCACCCCTCCACTTT.

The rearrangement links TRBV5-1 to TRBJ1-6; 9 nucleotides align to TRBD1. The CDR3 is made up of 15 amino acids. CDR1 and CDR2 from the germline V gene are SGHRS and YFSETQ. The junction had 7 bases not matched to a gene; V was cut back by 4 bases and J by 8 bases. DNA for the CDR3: TGCGCCAGCAGCCCTTGGACAGGGGATGATTCACCCCTCCACTTT. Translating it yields CASSPWTGDDSPLHF. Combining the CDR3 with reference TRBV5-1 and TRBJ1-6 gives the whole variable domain KAGVTQTPRYLIKTRGQQVTLSCSPISGHRSVSWYQQTPGQGLQFLFEYFSETQRNKGNFPGRFSGRQFSNSRSEMNVSTLELGDSALYLCASSPWTGDDSPLHFGNGTRLTVT.

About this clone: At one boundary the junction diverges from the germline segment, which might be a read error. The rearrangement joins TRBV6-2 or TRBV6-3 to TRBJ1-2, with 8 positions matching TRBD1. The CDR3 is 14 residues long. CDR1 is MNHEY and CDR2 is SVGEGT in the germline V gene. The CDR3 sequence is CASNYSGTGSGYTF. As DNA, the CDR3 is TGTGCCAGCAATTACTCGGGGACAGGTTCTGGCTACACCTTC.

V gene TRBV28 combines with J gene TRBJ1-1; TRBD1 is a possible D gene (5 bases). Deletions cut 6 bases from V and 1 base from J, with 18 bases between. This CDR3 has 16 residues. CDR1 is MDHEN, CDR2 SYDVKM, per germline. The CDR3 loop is CASSSPLGGGNTEAFF. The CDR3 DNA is TGTGCCAGCAGCTCTCCCCTTGGGGGGGGGAACACTGAAGCTTTCTTT.

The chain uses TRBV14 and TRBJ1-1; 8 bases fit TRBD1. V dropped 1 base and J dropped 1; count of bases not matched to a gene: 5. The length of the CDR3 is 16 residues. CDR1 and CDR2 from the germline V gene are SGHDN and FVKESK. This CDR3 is CASSQVPDRANTEAFF. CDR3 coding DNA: TGTGCCAGCAGCCAAGTCCCGGACAGGGCGAACACTGAAGCTTTCTTT.

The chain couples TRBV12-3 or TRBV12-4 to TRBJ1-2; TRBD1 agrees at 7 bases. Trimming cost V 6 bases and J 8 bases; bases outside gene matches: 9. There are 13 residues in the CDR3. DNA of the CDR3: TGTGCCAGCAGCCCAGGGGGGAATTACGGCTACACCTTC. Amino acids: CASSPGGNYGYTF.

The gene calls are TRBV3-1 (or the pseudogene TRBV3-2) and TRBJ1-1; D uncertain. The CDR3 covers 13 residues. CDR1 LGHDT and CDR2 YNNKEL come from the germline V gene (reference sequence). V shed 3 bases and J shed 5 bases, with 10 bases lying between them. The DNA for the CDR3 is TGTGCCAGCAGCCACGGTCAGAGGACTGAAGCTTTCTTT. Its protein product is CASSHGQRTEAFF.

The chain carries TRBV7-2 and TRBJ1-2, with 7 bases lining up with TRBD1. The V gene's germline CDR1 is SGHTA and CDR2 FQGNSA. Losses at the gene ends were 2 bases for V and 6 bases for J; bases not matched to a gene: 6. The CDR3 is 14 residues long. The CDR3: CASSLTGEINGYTF. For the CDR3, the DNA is TGTGCCAGCAGCTTAACAGGGGAAATTAATGGCTACACCTTC. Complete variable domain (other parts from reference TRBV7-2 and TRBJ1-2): GAGVSQSPSNKVTEKGKDVELRCDPISGHTALYWYRQSLGQGLEFLIYFQGNSAPDKSGLPSDRFSAERTGGSVSTLTIQRTQQEDSAVYLCASSLTGEINGYTFGSGTRLTVV.